Following are 27 T cell receptor beta chains from one sample sequenced in a study of shared clonotypes between healthy human individuals. Libraries were prepared by immunoSEQ multiplex PCR; TCRdb keeps only in-frame clonotypes and omits some of them. The top ten clones hold 0.11% of a sample with 450,000 to 700,000 clones, 95% of them seen once. The naive CD8 subset, CD45RO-negative cells positively selected for CCR7, excluded terminally differentiated effector memory CD45RA+ cells. The specimen was naive CD8+ T cells sorted from blood. These receptors came from a woman aged 25-40 years in good health.

The chain uses TRBV10-3 and TRBJ1-1, with no clear D. This CDR3 region has 13 residues. Germline values: CDR1 ENHRY, CDR2 SYGVKD. The germline V and J ends were trimmed by 2 bases and 0 bases, with 4 bases remaining between them. CDR3: CAISEVLNTEAFF. CDR3 nucleotides: TGTGCCATCAGTGAGGTCCTGAACACTGAAGCTTTCTTT.

The CDR3 sequence: CASSLPTGSRNQPQHF. The DNA for the CDR3 is TGTGCCAGTAGCCTTCCGACAGGGAGTCGTAATCAGCCCCAGCATTTT. The V call is TRBV19, the J call TRBJ1-5, with TRBD1 matching 7 bases. The CDR3 loop spans 16 amino acids. Germline V gives CDR1 LNHDA, CDR2 SQIVND (reference sequence). With V trimmed by 6 bases and J by 4 bases, 12 bases remained unmatched.

The chain is built from TRBV7-2 and TRBJ1-2; tentatively, D is TRBD1 (6 bases). Trimming stripped 1 base from V and 6 bases from J, with 18 bases between. This CDR3 comprises 16 residues. The germline CDR1 and CDR2 sequences are SGHTA and FQGNSA. CDR3 amino acids: CASSLVLGGFIDGYTF. In nucleotides, the CDR3 is TGTGCCAGCAGCTTAGTATTAGGGGGGTTCATAGATGGCTACACCTTC.

The chain joins TRBV4-1 to TRBJ2-5; a weak D match, TRBD2 (6 bases). CDR1 is MGHRA and CDR2 is YSYEKL in the germline V gene. Trimming shortened V by 2 bases and J by 1 base, and 8 bases separated the two germline ends. There are 14 residues in the CDR3. The CDR3 DNA follows: TGCGCCAGCAGCCAACGAGCGGGCCAAGAGACCCAGTACTTC. This sequence encodes CASSQRAGQETQYF.

The chain employs TRBV4-1 and TRBJ2-1, with a possible D match to TRBD2 (6 bases). Germline values: CDR1 MGHRA, CDR2 YSYEKL. The length of the CDR3 is 17 residues. The germline V and J ends were trimmed by 5 bases and 0 bases, with 17 bases remaining between them. In nucleotides, the CDR3 is TGCGCCAGCAGCGAAAAAGCCGGGACTGCCTCCTACAATGAGCAGTTCTTC. The encoded protein is CASSEKAGTASYNEQFF.

The chain employs TRBV4-1 and TRBJ2-5, with a possible D match to TRBD1 (6 bases). Trimming pared 1 base from V and 4 bases from J, leaving 13 bases between. This CDR3 spans 15 amino acids. Germline V gene lookup returns CDR1 MGHRA and CDR2 YSYEKL. CDR3 bases: TGCGCCAGCAGCCAAGGGAAACAGGGCCGAGAGACCCAGTACTTC. Its protein is CASSQGKQGRETQYF.

J is TRBJ2-5 and V is TRBV28; D gene unclear. With 5 bases removed from V and 11 bases from J, the gap between germline ends came to 24 bases. This CDR3 spans 15 amino acids. Germline V gives CDR1 MDHEN, CDR2 SYDVKM. The CDR3 protein is CASSALDTPYEEQYF. In nucleotides, the CDR3 is TGTGCCAGCAGTGCCCTCGACACTCCCTACGAAGAGCAGTACTTC.

The gene calls are TRBV7-9 and TRBJ1-1; no definite D call. The germline V gene has CDR1 SEHNR and CDR2 FQNEAQ (reference sequence). This CDR3 region has 15 residues. Trimming left V 3 bases short and J 0 bases short, with 11 bases between. CDR3 loop: CASSLSSPLNTEAFF. For the CDR3, the DNA is TGTGCCAGCAGCTTGTCCTCCCCCTTGAACACTGAAGCTTTCTTT.

V gene TRBV27 combines with J gene TRBJ1-1, with a weak D call TRBD1 (6 bases). Germline V gene sequence: CDR1 MNHEY, CDR2 SMNVEV (reference sequence). This CDR3 comprises 18 residues. V lost 7 bases and J lost 1, with 25 bases in between. Here the CDR3 reads CASIPLAGGALRNTEAFF. The CDR3 region has the DNA TGTGCCAGCATTCCCCTTGCGGGGGGGGCTCTCCGGAACACTGAAGCTTTCTTT.

CDR3: CASSEAPVQTSEQYF. The CDR3 region has the DNA TGTGCCAGCAGTGAAGCGCCTGTCCAGACCTCAGAGCAGTACTTC. This chain joins TRBV2 and TRBJ2-7, with no clear D. Trimming left V 0 bases short and J 7 bases short, with 16 bases between. This CDR3 comprises 15 residues. Germline-derived CDR1 and CDR2 are SNHLY and FYNNEI.

V gene TRBV28 combines with J gene TRBJ2-7, with a possible D match to TRBD1 (6 bases). CDR1 and CDR2 (germline): MDHEN, SYDVKM. This CDR3 spans 12 amino acids. The V end was cut by 8 bases, the J end by 3 bases, with 11 bases between. In nucleotides, the CDR3 is TGTGCCAGCGGAGAAGGGGGCTACGAGCAGTACTTC. Its protein product is CASGEGGYEQYF.

The V gene is TRBV7-6, the J gene TRBJ2-3; 8 nucleotides line up with TRBD1. The germline CDR1 and CDR2 sequences are SGHVS and FNYEAQ. The V gene end was trimmed by 5 bases and the J gene end by 5 bases; junction bases not matched to a gene: 6. This CDR3 contains 14 residues. CDR3 bases: TGTGCCAGCAGCAAAACAGGGGGGAGAGATACGCAGTATTTT. Amino acids: CASSKTGGRDTQYF.

The V gene is TRBV27, the J gene TRBJ1-2; D is ambiguous. The CDR3 runs 11 residues. Germline-derived CDR1 and CDR2 are MNHEY and SMNVEV (reference sequence). V was shortened by 6 bases and J by 6 bases, with 8 bases between the two germline ends. This CDR3 is CASRGNHGYTF. CDR3 coding DNA: TGTGCCAGCAGGGGAAACCATGGCTACACCTTC.

This clone showed up just once. The chain has TRBV7-8 and TRBJ1-5, with D maybe TRBD1 (6 bases). Trimming cost V 1 base and J 0 bases, with 13 bases left between them. Germline loops: CDR1 SGHVS, CDR2 FQNEAQ. This CDR3 is built from 17 residues. CDR3 amino acids: CASSLVRDTTSNQPQHF. CDR3 in DNA: TGTGCCAGCAGCTTAGTCCGGGACACTACTAGCAATCAGCCCCAGCATTTT.

This chain connects TRBV2 to TRBJ1-1; D is ambiguous. V lost 7 bases, J lost 7 bases, and 10 bases lay in between. CDR3 length equals 11 residues. Germline values: CDR1 SNHLY, CDR2 FYNNEI. CDR3: CASKQNHEAFF. Here the CDR3 DNA reads TGTGCCAGCAAACAGAACCATGAAGCTTTCTTT. The complete variable domain, with remaining parts taken from reference TRBV2 and TRBJ1-1, reads EPEVTQTPSHQVTQMGQEVILRCVPISNHLYFYWYRQILGQKVEFLVSFYNNEISEKSEIFDDQFSVERPDGSNFTLKIRSTKLEDSAMYFCASKQNHEAFFGQGTRLTVV.

The chain has TRBV29-1 and TRBJ2-5; D might be TRBD2 (5 bases). Near its end, the DNA agrees better with TRBJ2-7, so the J call may be wrong. This CDR3 region has 14 residues. Germline values: CDR1 SQVTM, CDR2 ANQGSEA. CDR3 bases: TGCAGCGTTATACCAATTTCCGGGGCCTACGAGCAGTACTTC. Its translation: CSVIPISGAYEQYF.

The rearrangement joins TRBV15 to TRBJ1-1, with D hard to call. CDR1 and CDR2 (germline): LNHNV, YYDKDF (reference sequence). Trimming took 3 bases from V and 6 from J, leaving 14 bases between them. The CDR3 spans 14 residues. The CDR3 protein is CATSSLREVPEAFF. Written as DNA, the CDR3 is TGTGCCACCAGCAGCCTTAGGGAAGTCCCTGAAGCTTTCTTT.

The rearrangement links TRBV2 to TRBJ2-7; D gene uncertain. The length of the CDR3 is 12 residues. V lost 3 bases to trimming and J lost 2 bases, with 5 bases between them. CDR1 and CDR2 from the germline V gene are SNHLY and FYNNEI. Here the CDR3 reads CASSEVPYEQYF. The DNA of the CDR3 is TGTGCCAGCAGTGAGGTCCCCTACGAGCAGTACTTC.

Comment on this clone: This CDR3 is also generated by other DNA sequences in the sample. CDR3: CASSEVGTGVYEQYF. The CDR3 DNA reads TGTGCCAGCAGTGAAGTAGGGACAGGGGTCTACGAGCAGTACTTC. This chain links TRBV6-1 with TRBJ2-7; 10 nucleotides align to TRBD1. The trim removed 1 base at V and 3 bases at J, leaving 3 bases unmatched. Germline V gene lookup returns CDR1 MNHNS and CDR2 SASEGT. This CDR3 has 15 amino acids.

About this clone itself: Other nucleotide sequences in the sample specify the same CDR3. The chain recombines TRBV14 with TRBJ2-1; TRBD2 is a possible D gene (5 bases). The length of the CDR3 is 13 residues. Trimming stripped 6 bases from V and 3 bases from J, with 9 bases between. Germline V gene sequence: CDR1 SGHDN, CDR2 FVKESK. CDR3 bases: TGTGCCAGCAGTCCCCGGGGCTACAATGAGCAGTTCTTC. Residues: CASSPRGYNEQFF.

The chain is built from TRBV27 and TRBJ2-1; unclear D gene. CDR1 is MNHEY, CDR2 SMNVEV, per germline (reference sequence). The V end was cut by 6 bases, the J end by 5 bases, with 8 bases between. The CDR3 is made up of 12 amino acids. The CDR3 bases are TGTGCCAGCAGCCCCGGTCACAATGAGCAGTTCTTC. Encoded protein: CASSPGHNEQFF.

The chain is built from TRBV27 and TRBJ1-5; 8 bases line up with TRBD1. This CDR3 region has 14 residues. Germline assignment: CDR1 MNHEY and CDR2 SMNVEV (reference sequence). V trimming: 6 bases; J trimming: 0 bases; junction bases outside the gene matches: 1. The CDR3 DNA reads as TGTGCCAGCAGGGGGACAGGTAGCAATCAGCCCCAGCATTTT. As protein: CASRGTGSNQPQHF.

CDR3 sequence (DNA): TGTGCCAGCAGTGCCTACCTTCCGGAGAACACCGGGGAGCTGTTTTTT. It yields the protein CASSAYLPENTGELFF. This chain uses TRBV2 with TRBJ2-2, with D uncertain. The CDR3 has 16 amino acids. Germline CDR1 reads SNHLY; CDR2 reads FYNNEI. The V gene lost 4 bases and the J gene lost 1 base, with 13 bases spanning the gap. The whole variable domain, filled in from reference TRBV2 and TRBJ2-2, reads EPEVTQTPSHQVTQMGQEVILRCVPISNHLYFYWYRQILGQKVEFLVSFYNNEISEKSEIFDDQFSVERPDGSNFTLKIRSTKLEDSAMYFCASSAYLPENTGELFFGEGSRLTVL.

The chain combines TRBV2 with TRBJ2-3; D is uncertain. V was shortened by 3 bases and J by 2 bases, with 6 bases between the two germline ends. CDR3 length: 13 residues. CDR1 SNHLY and CDR2 FYNNEI come from the germline V gene. CDR3 in amino acids: CASSDEYTDTQYF. CDR3 sequence (DNA): TGTGCCAGCAGTGATGAATACACAGATACGCAGTATTTT.

This clone has just one count. This chain connects TRBV4-1 to TRBJ2-3, with TRBD2 matching over 7 bases. The germline CDR1 and CDR2 sequences are MGHRA and YSYEKL. The CDR3 is 17 amino acids. V gave up 0 bases and J gave up 1 base; unmatched junction bases: 7. CDR3: CASSQDPGTTGTDTQYF. The CDR3 bases are TGCGCCAGCAGCCAAGACCCCGGGACTACAGGCACAGATACGCAGTATTTT.

V and J are TRBV19 and TRBJ2-3; 9 positions match TRBD1. Losses at the gene ends were 5 bases for V and 2 bases for J; bases not matched to a gene: 8. The CDR3 consists of 16 residues. The germline CDR1 and CDR2 sequences are LNHDA and SQIVND (reference sequence). CDR3 loop: CASSSLDRGYTDTQYF. The CDR3 DNA is TGTGCCAGTAGTTCCTTGGACAGGGGTTACACAGATACGCAGTATTTT.

V gene TRBV5-6 combines with J gene TRBJ2-5; 8 bases fit TRBD1. Germline CDR1 and CDR2: SGHDT and YYEEEE. J lost 4 bases, V lost 0 bases, and 14 bases had no gene match. The CDR3 runs 18 residues. The DNA of the CDR3 is TGTGCCAGCAGCTTGGGGAAGGTCCTTCAGGGGGCAATAGAGACCCAGTACTTC. This codes for CASSLGKVLQGAIETQYF.